This entry is about one TCR beta chain. This sample stems from a study of blood T cell repertoires in COVID-19. Overall study context: Italy, Spain and the United States were the sources of the convalescent and acute COVID-19 samples. In each case, the material was cDNA or gDNA derived from T cells, B-cell-depleted T cells, or PBMCs.

In the study's own analysis: Estimation of nucleated cell counts relied on the amplification of reference gene primers. Produced via immunoSEQ multiplex PCR; TCRdb's table is partial and in-frame only. That table furnishes V, J and clone size, whereas the DNA furnished D and trimming. The sample yields fewer than 250,000 clones, 70% to 90% seen once. Germline V CDR1 and CDR2: SGHNT, YYREEE (reference sequence). The CDR3 runs 13 residues. V shed 2 bases and J 4 bases; nucleotides not matched to a gene: 1. The source is a man in his forties with acute or convalescent COVID-19. The gene calls are TRBV5-4 and TRBJ2-5; 8 bases match TRBD2. Sample: peripheral blood. CDR3 in amino acids: CASSFRGGETQYF. DNA of the CDR3: TGTGCCAGCAGCTTTCGGGGGGGAGAGACCCAGTACTTC.